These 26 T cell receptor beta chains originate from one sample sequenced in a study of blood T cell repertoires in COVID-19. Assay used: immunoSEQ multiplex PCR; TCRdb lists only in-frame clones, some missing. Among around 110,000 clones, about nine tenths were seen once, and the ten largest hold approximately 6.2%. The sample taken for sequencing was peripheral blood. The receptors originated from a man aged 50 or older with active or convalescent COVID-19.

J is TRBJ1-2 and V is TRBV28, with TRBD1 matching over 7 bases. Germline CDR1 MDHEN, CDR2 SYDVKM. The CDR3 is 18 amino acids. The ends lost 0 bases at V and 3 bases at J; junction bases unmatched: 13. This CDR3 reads CASSLWPYWGQRYYGYTF. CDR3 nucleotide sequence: TGTGCCAGCAGTTTATGGCCATACTGGGGACAGAGATACTATGGCTACACCTTC.

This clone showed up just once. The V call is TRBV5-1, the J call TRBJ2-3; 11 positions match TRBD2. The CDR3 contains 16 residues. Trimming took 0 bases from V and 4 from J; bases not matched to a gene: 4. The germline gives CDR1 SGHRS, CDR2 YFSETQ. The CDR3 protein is CASSLELAGDPDTQYF. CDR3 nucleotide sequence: TGCGCCAGCAGCTTGGAACTAGCGGGAGACCCAGATACGCAGTATTTT.

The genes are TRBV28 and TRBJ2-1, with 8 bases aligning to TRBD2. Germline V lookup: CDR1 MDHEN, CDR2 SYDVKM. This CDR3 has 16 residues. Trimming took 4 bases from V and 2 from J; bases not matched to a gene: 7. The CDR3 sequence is CASSSLAGLTYNEQFF. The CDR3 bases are TGTGCCAGCAGTTCTTTAGCGGGACTTACCTACAATGAGCAGTTCTTC.

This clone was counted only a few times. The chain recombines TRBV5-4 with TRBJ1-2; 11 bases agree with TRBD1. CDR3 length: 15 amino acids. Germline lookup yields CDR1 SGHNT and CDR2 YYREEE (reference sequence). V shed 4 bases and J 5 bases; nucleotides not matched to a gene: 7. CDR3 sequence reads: CASSLTGTGGYGYTF. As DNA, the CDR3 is TGTGCCAGCAGCCTCACCGGGACAGGGGGATATGGCTACACCTTC.

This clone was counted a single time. As DNA, the CDR3 is TGTGCCAGCAGCTTTGGTGAGCAGGGGGCGAACTACTTC. Its translation: CASSFGEQGANYF. The genes are TRBV7-9 and TRBJ2-7; 8 bases are a match to TRBD1. The CDR3 spans 13 residues. V was pared by 3 bases and J by 13 bases, with 11 bases of the junction left unmatched. Germline V CDR1 and CDR2: SEHNR, FQNEAQ (reference sequence).

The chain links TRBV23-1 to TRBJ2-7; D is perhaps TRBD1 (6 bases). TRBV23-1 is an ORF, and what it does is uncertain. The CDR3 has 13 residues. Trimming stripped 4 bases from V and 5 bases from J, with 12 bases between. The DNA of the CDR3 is TGCGCCAGCAGTCGCAGGGGTGGTAACGAGCAGTACTTC. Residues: CASSRRGGNEQYF.

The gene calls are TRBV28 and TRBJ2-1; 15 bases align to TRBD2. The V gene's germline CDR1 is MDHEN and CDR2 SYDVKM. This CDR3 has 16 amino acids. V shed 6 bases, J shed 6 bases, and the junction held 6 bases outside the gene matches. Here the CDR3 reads CASRHMGLAGGNEQFF. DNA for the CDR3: TGTGCCAGCAGGCACATGGGACTAGCGGGAGGCAATGAGCAGTTCTTC.

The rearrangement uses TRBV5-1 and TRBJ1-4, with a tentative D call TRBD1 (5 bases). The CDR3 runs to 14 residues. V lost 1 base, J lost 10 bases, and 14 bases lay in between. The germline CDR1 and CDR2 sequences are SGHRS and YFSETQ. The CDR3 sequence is CASSLSPLGAKLFF. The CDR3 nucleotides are TGCGCCAGCAGCTTGTCCCCATTAGGGGCAAAACTGTTTTTT.

The CDR3 loop reads CSAARDRAGGELFF. The CDR3 DNA is TGCAGCGCTGCCCGGGACAGGGCCGGCGGGGAGCTGTTTTTT. This chain links TRBV29-1 with TRBJ2-2; 9 positions match TRBD1. Germline V gene data show CDR1 as SQVTM and CDR2 as ANQGSEA. The CDR3 spans 14 residues. Losses at the gene ends were 7 bases for V and 7 bases for J; bases not matched to a gene: 10.

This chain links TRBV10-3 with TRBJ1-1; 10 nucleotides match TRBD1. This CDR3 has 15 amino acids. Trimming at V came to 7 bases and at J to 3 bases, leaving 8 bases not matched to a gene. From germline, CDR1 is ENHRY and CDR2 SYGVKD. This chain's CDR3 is CAIIPPGQGYTEAFF. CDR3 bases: TGTGCCATCATACCCCCGGGACAGGGGTACACTGAAGCTTTCTTT.

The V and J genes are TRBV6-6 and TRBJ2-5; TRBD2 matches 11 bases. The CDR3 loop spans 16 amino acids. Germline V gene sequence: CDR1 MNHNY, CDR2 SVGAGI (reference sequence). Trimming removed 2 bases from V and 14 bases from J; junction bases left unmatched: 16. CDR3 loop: CASSYGLAGPKDPPYF. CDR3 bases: TGTGCCAGCAGTTACGGACTAGCGGGCCCGAAAGACCCACCTTACTTC.

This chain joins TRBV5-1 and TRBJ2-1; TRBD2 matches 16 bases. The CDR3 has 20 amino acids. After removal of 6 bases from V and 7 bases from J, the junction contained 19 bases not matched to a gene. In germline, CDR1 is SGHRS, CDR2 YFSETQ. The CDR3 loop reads CASTDGTSGRAVGVGNEQFF. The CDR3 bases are TGCGCCAGCACCGATGGGACTAGCGGGAGGGCGGTGGGAGTTGGGAATGAGCAGTTCTTC.

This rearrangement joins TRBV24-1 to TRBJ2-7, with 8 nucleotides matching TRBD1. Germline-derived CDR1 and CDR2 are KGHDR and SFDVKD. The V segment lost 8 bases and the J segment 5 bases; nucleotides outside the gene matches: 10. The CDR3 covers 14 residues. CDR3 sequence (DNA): TGTGCCACCAAATCCAGGACAGGGCGCCACGAGCAGTACTTC. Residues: CATKSRTGRHEQYF.

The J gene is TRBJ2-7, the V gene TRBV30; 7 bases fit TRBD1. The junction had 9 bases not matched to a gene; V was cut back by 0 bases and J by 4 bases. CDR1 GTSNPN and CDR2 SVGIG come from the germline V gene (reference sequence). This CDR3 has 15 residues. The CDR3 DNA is TGTGCCTGGAGTGTACGGTCAGGGGGTAGGTACGAGCAGTACTTC. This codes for CAWSVRSGGRYEQYF.

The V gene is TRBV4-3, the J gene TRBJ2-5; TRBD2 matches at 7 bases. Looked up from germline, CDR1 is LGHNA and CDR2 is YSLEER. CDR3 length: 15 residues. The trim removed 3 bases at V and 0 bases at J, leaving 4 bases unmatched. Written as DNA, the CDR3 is TGCGCCAGCAGCCAGGGGGGGACGAACCAAGAGACCCAGTACTTC. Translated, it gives CASSQGGTNQETQYF.

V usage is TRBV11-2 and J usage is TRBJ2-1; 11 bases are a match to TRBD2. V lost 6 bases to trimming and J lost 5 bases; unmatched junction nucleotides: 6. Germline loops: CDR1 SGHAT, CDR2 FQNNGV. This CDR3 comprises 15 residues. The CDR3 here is CASRRLAGTNNEQFF. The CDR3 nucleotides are TGTGCCAGCAGAAGACTAGCGGGAACTAACAATGAGCAGTTCTTC.

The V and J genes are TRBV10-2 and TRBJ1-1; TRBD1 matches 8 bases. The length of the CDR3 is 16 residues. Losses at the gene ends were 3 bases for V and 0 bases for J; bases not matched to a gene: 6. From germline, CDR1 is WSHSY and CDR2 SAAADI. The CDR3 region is CASSEGRGQVNTEAFF. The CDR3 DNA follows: TGCGCCAGCAGTGAAGGCAGGGGGCAGGTGAACACTGAAGCTTTCTTT.

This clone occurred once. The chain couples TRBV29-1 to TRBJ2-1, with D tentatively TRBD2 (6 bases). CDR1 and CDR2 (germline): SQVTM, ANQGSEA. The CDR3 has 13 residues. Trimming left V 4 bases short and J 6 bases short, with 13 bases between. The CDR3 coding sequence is TGCAGCGTTGCTGGAGGGACCGTCAATGAGCAGTTCTTC. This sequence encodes CSVAGGTVNEQFF.

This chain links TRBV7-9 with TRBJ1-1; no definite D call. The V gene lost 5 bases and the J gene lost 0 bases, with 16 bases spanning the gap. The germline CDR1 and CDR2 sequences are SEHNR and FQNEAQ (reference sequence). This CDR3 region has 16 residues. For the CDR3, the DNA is TGTGCCAGCAGCCCGATACTACATGGAATGAACACTGAAGCTTTCTTT. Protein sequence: CASSPILHGMNTEAFF.

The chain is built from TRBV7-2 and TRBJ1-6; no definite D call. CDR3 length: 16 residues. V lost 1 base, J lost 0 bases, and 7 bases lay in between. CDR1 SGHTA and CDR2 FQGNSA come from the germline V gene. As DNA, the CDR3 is TGTGCCAGCAGCTTAGGAGCAAGCTCCTATAATTCACCCCTCCACTTT. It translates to CASSLGASSYNSPLHF. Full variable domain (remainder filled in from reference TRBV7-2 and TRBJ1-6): GAGVSQSPSNKVTEKGKDVELRCDPISGHTALYWYRQSLGQGLEFLIYFQGNSAPDKSGLPSDRFSAERTGGSVSTLTIQRTQQEDSAVYLCASSLGASSYNSPLHFGNGTRLTVT.

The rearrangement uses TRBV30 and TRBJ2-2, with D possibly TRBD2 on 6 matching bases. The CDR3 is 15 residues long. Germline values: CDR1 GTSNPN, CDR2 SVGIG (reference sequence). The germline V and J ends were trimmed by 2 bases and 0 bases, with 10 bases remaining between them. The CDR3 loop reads CAWSWGTSNTGELFF. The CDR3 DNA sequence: TGTGCCTGGAGTTGGGGGACTTCGAACACCGGGGAGCTGTTTTTT.

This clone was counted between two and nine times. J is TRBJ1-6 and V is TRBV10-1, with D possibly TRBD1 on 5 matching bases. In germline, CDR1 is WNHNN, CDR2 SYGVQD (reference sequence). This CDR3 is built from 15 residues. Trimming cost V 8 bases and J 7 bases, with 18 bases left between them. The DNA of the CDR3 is TGCGCCAGCTCTCCCAAGCAGGGCGAAAATTCACCCCTCCACTTT. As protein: CASSPKQGENSPLHF.

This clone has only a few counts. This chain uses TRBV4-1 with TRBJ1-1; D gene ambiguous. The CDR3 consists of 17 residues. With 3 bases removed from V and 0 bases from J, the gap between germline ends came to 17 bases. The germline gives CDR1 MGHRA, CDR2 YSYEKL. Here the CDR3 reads CASSHLATKEVNTEAFF. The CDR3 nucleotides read TGCGCCAGCAGCCATTTGGCGACAAAGGAGGTGAACACTGAAGCTTTCTTT.

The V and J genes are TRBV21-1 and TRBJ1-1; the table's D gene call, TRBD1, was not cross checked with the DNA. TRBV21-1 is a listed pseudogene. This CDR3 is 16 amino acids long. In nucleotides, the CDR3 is TGTGCCAGCAGCAAAGAGACGGACAGGATATACACTGAAGCTTTCTTT. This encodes CASSKETDRIYTEAFF.

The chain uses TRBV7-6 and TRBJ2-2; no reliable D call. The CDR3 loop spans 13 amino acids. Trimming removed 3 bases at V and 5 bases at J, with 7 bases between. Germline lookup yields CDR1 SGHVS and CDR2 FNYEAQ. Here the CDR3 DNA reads TGTGCCAGCAGCTTCACTATGACCGGGGAGCTGTTTTTT. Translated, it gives CASSFTMTGELFF.

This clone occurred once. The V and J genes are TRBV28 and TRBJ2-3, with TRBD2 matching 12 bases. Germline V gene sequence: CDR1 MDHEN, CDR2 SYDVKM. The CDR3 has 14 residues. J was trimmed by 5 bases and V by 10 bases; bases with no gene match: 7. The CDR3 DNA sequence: TGTGCCACCGAGACTAGCGGGAGCGGAGATACGCAGTATTTT. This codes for CATETSGSGDTQYF.